This T cell receptor (beta chain) was identified during a study of cytomegalovirus exposure and HLA in healthy donors. Study-level points and caveats: Previous analysis showed most TCR beta V segments were productive about 90% or about 30% of the time. In a later analysis, parvovirus B19, influenza, CMV and Epstein-Barr virus appeared linked to several top co-occurrence clusters. By a later analysis, the bulk of CMV-associated TCR beta chains appeared HLA-restricted. Within the data, a cluster of highly shared sequence variants was likely a sequencing artifact.

Concerning this clone itself: Its antigen remains unknown.

The study ran its PCR with 60 Vbeta and 13 Jbeta primers. Generated by immunoSEQ multiplex PCR, the TCRdb table keeps only in-frame clones and is missing some. The repertoire table contains 80,000 to 95,000 clones. The CDR3 has 14 amino acids. Germline values: CDR1 SGHVS, CDR2 FQNEAQ. Trimming cost V 5 bases and J 13 bases; bases outside gene matches: 14. Sequenced: PBMCs. This chain joins TRBV7-8 and TRBJ1-5, with 7 bases identical to TRBD1. This clonotype was obtained from a man between 50 and 59 years old in good health and CMV-seropositive. The CDR3 DNA is TGTGCCAGCAGCACCCGTCTTGCCCGGGACAGTCAGCATTTT. Residues: CASSTRLARDSQHF.